This entry is about one T cell receptor (beta chain). Antigen specificity is unknown. Molecular barcoded adaptors covering alpha/delta and beta/gamma chains were used on 400 to 450 ng RNA. TCRdb ran MiXCR on the reads and lists one entry per CDR3 protein. The repertoire holds 130,000 or so distinct CDR3 sequences, with approximately 13% as singletons. This sample was included in a study of read filtering for tumor transcriptome and immune sequencing. Study-level background: IR-seq gave about 4 to 10.27 million TCR reads per sample; RNA-seq gave about 80 to 1273.

Study-wide findings and caveats: Roughly four fifths of IR-seq clonotypes had one read, totaling around 4% of reads; RNA-seq: 74.6% and 44.6%.

The V gene lost 1 base and the J gene lost 4 bases, with 15 bases spanning the gap. The CDR3 loop spans 16 amino acids. Germline V gene sequence: CDR1 SGHAT, CDR2 FQNNGV. The chain is built from TRBV11-2 and TRBJ2-3, with D perhaps TRBD2 (5 bases). Sequenced sample: a population of CD138-negative cells sorted from bone marrow. The receptor comes from a donor at least 40 years old with multiple myeloma. The CDR3 DNA reads as TGTGCCAGCAGCTTAGGAAGTAGCATCGGGGCAGATACGCAGTATTTT. This codes for CASSLGSSIGADTQYF.